This T cell receptor (beta chain) was recovered during a study of blood T cell repertoires in COVID-19. About the study: Spain, Italy and the United States supplied samples that represented acute and convalescent COVID-19. From T cells, B-cell-depleted T cells, or PBMCs came the material, which was cDNA or gDNA.

Source study methods: Scientists estimated how many nucleated cells there were by amplifying reference gene primers. TCRdb's table, derived via immunoSEQ multiplex PCR, lists solely in-frame clones and lacks some. V, J and clone size derive from that table, while D and trimming were established from the DNA sequence. The data contain 80,000 to 100,000 clones, approximately 79% of them singletons. This clone was picked up one time. Sequenced input: peripheral blood. This clonotype was obtained from a man aged 70-80 years with active or convalescent COVID-19.

The CDR3 DNA is TGTGCCAGCTTGGTAGGACAGGACACCGGGGAGCTGTTTTTT. Encoded protein: CASLVGQDTGELFF. The chain combines TRBV18 with TRBJ2-2; TRBD1 matches 7 bases. The CDR3 extends over 14 amino acids. V was clipped by 7 bases and J by 3 bases; unmatched bases: 5. The germline V gene encodes CDR1 KGHSH and CDR2 LQKENI. The full variable domain, in which reference TRBV18 and TRBJ2-2 provide the parts outside the CDR3, is NAGVMQNPRHLVRRRGQEARLRCSPMKGHSHVYWYRQLPEEGLKFMVYLQKENIIDESGMPKERFSAEFPKEGPSILRIQQVVRGDSAAYFCASLVGQDTGELFFGEGSRLTVL.